Listed below are T cell receptor beta chains from one sample, sequenced in a study of T-cell reconstitution after alpha-beta-depleted transplantation in children. TCRdb recomputed calls from the PCR reads with MiXCR, one row per CDR3 protein. The table includes fewer than 550,000 distinct CDR3 sequences, 11% detected once. The sample here was PBMCs, mostly from graft donor cells, taken 180 days after TCRalphabeta/CD19-depleted stem cell transplant. These receptors originate from a female patient aged 2 to 10 who had a stem cell transplant for aplastic anemia, so the T cells may come from the graft donor. Both conserved end residues are part of each CDR3. D genes are given only for firm matches. Rows may omit the clone size; those that give it use once, few, many or a size class.

v_gene: TRBV12-5
abundance: .
j_gene: TRBJ2-2
d_gene: .
CDR3nt: TGTGCTAGTGGTTTGAAGGAGCTATTGAGGACCGGGGAGCTGTTTTTT
CDR3aa: CASGLKELLRTGELFF

v_gene: TRBV20-1
abundance: once
j_gene: TRBJ2-7
d_gene: TRBD1
CDR3nt: TGCAGTGCTAGGGGACAGGGGGCTGTCTACGAGCAGTACTTC
CDR3aa: CSARGQGAVYEQYF

v_gene: TRBV20-1
abundance: .
j_gene: TRBJ2-2
d_gene: .
CDR3nt: TGCAGTGCTTGGGTGGCAGGGAACACCGGGGAGCTGTTTTTT
CDR3aa: CSAWVAGNTGELFF

v_gene: TRBV29-1
abundance: few
j_gene: TRBJ1-1
d_gene: TRBD1
CDR3nt: TGCAGCGTTGTGGGACAGGCCGATGAAGCTTTCTTT
CDR3aa: CSVVGQADEAFF

v_gene: TRBV5-5
abundance: .
j_gene: TRBJ2-6
d_gene: .
CDR3nt: TGTGCCAGCAGCGCTGGCATTGGGATCTCTGGTGCCAACGTCCTGACTTTC
CDR3aa: CASSAGIGISGANVLTF

v_gene: TRBV28
abundance: few
j_gene: TRBJ2-7
d_gene: .
CDR3nt: TGTGCCAGCAGGAGCAGCGACAGCTCCTACGAGCAGTACTTC
CDR3aa: CASRSSDSSYEQYF

v_gene: TRBV29-1
abundance: .
j_gene: TRBJ2-1
d_gene: .
CDR3nt: TGCAGCGTTGGGAATGGCAGATTCATCTACCCCATCAATGAGCAGTTCTTC
CDR3aa: CSVGNGRFIYPINEQFF

v_gene: TRBV20-1
abundance: .
j_gene: TRBJ2-5
d_gene: TRBD1
CDR3nt: TGCAGTGCATACGATACAGGGGGCCGCGAGACCCAGTACTTC
CDR3aa: CSAYDTGGRETQYF

v_gene: TRBV6-1
abundance: .
j_gene: TRBJ2-7
d_gene: .
CDR3nt: TGTGCCAGCAGTGCGGGACACAGATCCTACGAGCAGTACTTC
CDR3aa: CASSAGHRSYEQYF

v_gene: TRBV20-1
abundance: few
j_gene: TRBJ2-3
d_gene: .
CDR3nt: TGCAGTGCTACTAGCTCCCTGCTTACAGATACGCAGTATTTT
CDR3aa: CSATSSLLTDTQYF

v_gene: TRBV28
abundance: few
j_gene: TRBJ2-7
d_gene: .
CDR3nt: TGTGCCAGCAGTTTCCTCCCCTACGAGCAGTACTTC
CDR3aa: CASSFLPYEQYF

v_gene: TRBV18
abundance: .
j_gene: TRBJ2-1
d_gene: .
CDR3nt: TGTGCCAGCTCACCAGTGCGGTCAGAAAGAAGGGGGGATGAGCAGTTCTTC
CDR3aa: CASSPVRSERRGDEQFF

v_gene: TRBV4-3
abundance: .
j_gene: TRBJ2-2
d_gene: TRBD1
CDR3nt: TGCGCCAGCAGCCACCCGGACAGGGGGTCCGGGGAGCTGTTTTTT
CDR3aa: CASSHPDRGSGELFF

v_gene: TRBV27
abundance: few
j_gene: TRBJ2-1
d_gene: TRBD2
CDR3nt: TGTGCCAGCAGTTCCCTAGCGGGAGGGCCTATAAATGAGCAGTTCTTC
CDR3aa: CASSSLAGGPINEQFF

v_gene: TRBV7-2
abundance: .
j_gene: TRBJ2-5
d_gene: .
CDR3nt: TGTGCCAGCCCAAGCGGTGCAGGGACCCAGTACTTC
CDR3aa: CASPSGAGTQYF

v_gene: TRBV15
abundance: .
j_gene: TRBJ1-5
d_gene: .
CDR3nt: TGTGCCACCAGCAGAGATCATGGGTCAGGACGAAATCAGCCCCAGCATTTT
CDR3aa: CATSRDHGSGRNQPQHF

v_gene: TRBV3-1
abundance: few
j_gene: TRBJ2-7
d_gene: .
CDR3nt: TGTGCCAGCAGCCAGCGAGTATTCTCCTACGAGCAGTACTTC
CDR3aa: CASSQRVFSYEQYF

v_gene: TRBV29-1
abundance: .
j_gene: TRBJ2-3
d_gene: .
CDR3nt: TGCAGCGTTGAAGTGGGGGGACCAGGGAGGGATACGCAGTATTTT
CDR3aa: CSVEVGGPGRDTQYF

v_gene: TRBV12-3/TRBV12-4
abundance: .
j_gene: TRBJ1-1
d_gene: .
CDR3nt: TGTGCCAGCAGTTTATCAGCTAATGGCCTGGCTTTCTTT
CDR3aa: CASSLSANGLAFF

v_gene: TRBV19
abundance: .
j_gene: TRBJ1-2
d_gene: .
CDR3nt: TGTGCCAGTAGGAGGTCTCCCCCAGCGCTTGCTGCTGGCTACACCTTC
CDR3aa: CASRRSPPALAAGYTF

v_gene: TRBV9
abundance: few
j_gene: TRBJ2-3
d_gene: .
CDR3nt: TGTGCCAGCAGCGCCGGGACTGCCTGGAGAGATACGCAGTATTTT
CDR3aa: CASSAGTAWRDTQYF

v_gene: TRBV12-3/TRBV12-4
abundance: .
j_gene: TRBJ1-5
d_gene: TRBD1
CDR3nt: TGTGCCAGCAGTTTAGTCCAGGGGGCGGTTCAGCCCCAGCATTTT
CDR3aa: CASSLVQGAVQPQHF

v_gene: TRBV28
abundance: many
j_gene: TRBJ1-3
d_gene: .
CDR3nt: TGTGCCAGCCTAAAATCGGGGGGCGCTGGAAACACCATATATTTT
CDR3aa: CASLKSGGAGNTIYF

v_gene: TRBV29-1
abundance: few
j_gene: TRBJ2-2
d_gene: .
CDR3nt: TGCAGCGTTGAAGTCGGTACCAACACCGGGGAGCTGTTTTTT
CDR3aa: CSVEVGTNTGELFF

v_gene: TRBV7-2
abundance: few
j_gene: TRBJ1-2
d_gene: .
CDR3nt: TGTGCCAGCAGCTTAGTGCGATTTGGCGATGGCTACACCTTC
CDR3aa: CASSLVRFGDGYTF

v_gene: TRBV10-2
abundance: many
j_gene: TRBJ2-2
d_gene: TRBD1
CDR3nt: TGCGCCAGCAGTGAGATAGGGGGCGAAAACGGGGAGCTGTTTTTT
CDR3aa: CASSEIGGENGELFF

v_gene: TRBV28
abundance: .
j_gene: TRBJ1-1
d_gene: TRBD1
CDR3nt: TGTGCCAGCAGTTATATCACGGGACAGGGCCACACTGAAGCTTTCTTT
CDR3aa: CASSYITGQGHTEAFF

v_gene: TRBV7-8
abundance: .
j_gene: TRBJ2-7
d_gene: .
CDR3nt: TGTGCCAGCAGCTTACCATCAGTCTACGAGCAGTACTTC
CDR3aa: CASSLPSVYEQYF

v_gene: TRBV7-9
abundance: .
j_gene: TRBJ1-1
d_gene: TRBD1
CDR3nt: TGTGCCAGCAGGGGGACAGAGAACACTGAAGCTTTCTTT
CDR3aa: CASRGTENTEAFF

v_gene: TRBV28
abundance: few
j_gene: TRBJ2-2
d_gene: .
CDR3nt: TGTGCCAGCAGTTTAGAAGCGGAGTTCGCGAACACCGGGGAGCTGTTTTTT
CDR3aa: CASSLEAEFANTGELFF

v_gene: TRBV12-3/TRBV12-4
abundance: many
j_gene: TRBJ1-6
d_gene: .
CDR3nt: TGTGCCAGCAGTTTCCCAGGGGTATCACCCCTCCACTTT
CDR3aa: CASSFPGVSPLHF

v_gene: TRBV4-2
abundance: .
j_gene: TRBJ2-1
d_gene: TRBD2
CDR3nt: TGTGCCAGCAGCCAAGATATTGATAGTGGGAGGGCCATTTTAGTTGAGCAGTTCTTC
CDR3aa: CASSQDIDSGRAILVEQFF

v_gene: TRBV28
abundance: .
j_gene: TRBJ2-1
d_gene: TRBD2
CDR3nt: TGTGCCAGTAGCAGCGGGAGGGCCTACAATGAGCAGTTCTTC
CDR3aa: CASSSGRAYNEQFF

v_gene: TRBV4-3
abundance: few
j_gene: TRBJ2-3
d_gene: .
CDR3nt: TGCGCCAGCAGCCAAGAACCCCAGCGGCCTAGCACAGATACGCAGTATTTT
CDR3aa: CASSQEPQRPSTDTQYF

v_gene: TRBV25-1
abundance: few
j_gene: TRBJ1-2
d_gene: .
CDR3nt: TGTGCCAGCAGTGAATATATTCCCTCCACAGGCTTGGGGGGCGGCTACACCTTC
CDR3aa: CASSEYIPSTGLGGGYTF

v_gene: TRBV4-3
abundance: .
j_gene: TRBJ2-1
d_gene: .
CDR3nt: TGCGCCAGCAGCCAAGGTTCGGGGTCCGGCAATGAGCAGTTCTTC
CDR3aa: CASSQGSGSGNEQFF

v_gene: TRBV28
abundance: many
j_gene: TRBJ2-7
d_gene: .
CDR3nt: TGTGCCAGCAGTTTAGAAGGGCTCGAGCAGTACTTC
CDR3aa: CASSLEGLEQYF

v_gene: TRBV3-1
abundance: few
j_gene: TRBJ2-4
d_gene: .
CDR3nt: TGTGCCAGCAGCCTAAATGGGGCATTAGCCAAAAACATTCAGTACTTC
CDR3aa: CASSLNGALAKNIQYF

v_gene: TRBV9
abundance: .
j_gene: TRBJ1-1
d_gene: .
CDR3nt: TGTGCCAGCAGCGGGGGGTGGGGCGGCACTGAAGCTTTCTTT
CDR3aa: CASSGGWGGTEAFF

v_gene: TRBV3-1
abundance: few
j_gene: TRBJ2-1
d_gene: TRBD2
CDR3nt: TGTGCCAGCAGCCAAAGAGGCGGGAGGATCTCCTACAATGAGCAGTTCTTC
CDR3aa: CASSQRGGRISYNEQFF

v_gene: TRBV18
abundance: .
j_gene: TRBJ2-5
d_gene: TRBD1
CDR3nt: TGTGCCAGCTCACCACCGAGTTCCAACCGGGACAGGGAAGAGACCCAGTACTTC
CDR3aa: CASSPPSSNRDREETQYF

v_gene: TRBV27
abundance: .
j_gene: TRBJ2-1
d_gene: TRBD2
CDR3nt: TGTGCCAGCAGTACTCTAGGCGGGAGCTCCTACAATGAGCAGTTCTTC
CDR3aa: CASSTLGGSSYNEQFF

v_gene: TRBV24-1
abundance: few
j_gene: TRBJ2-3
d_gene: TRBD2
CDR3nt: TGTGCCACCAGTGATTTGACCGGGAGGGCCGGAACAGATACGCAGTATTTT
CDR3aa: CATSDLTGRAGTDTQYF

v_gene: TRBV5-1
abundance: few
j_gene: TRBJ1-1
d_gene: .
CDR3nt: TGCGCCAGCAGCCGACAGCCAGGGAACACTGAAGCTTTCTTT
CDR3aa: CASSRQPGNTEAFF

v_gene: TRBV28
abundance: few
j_gene: TRBJ2-1
d_gene: TRBD2
CDR3nt: TGTGCCAGCAGCGCAAAGGGACTAGCGGGAGGACCCATCAATGAGCAGTTCTTC
CDR3aa: CASSAKGLAGGPINEQFF

v_gene: TRBV9
abundance: .
j_gene: TRBJ2-3
d_gene: .
CDR3nt: TGTGCCAGCAGCGCCCACGGGAGCACAGATACGCAGTATTTT
CDR3aa: CASSAHGSTDTQYF

v_gene: TRBV7-9
abundance: .
j_gene: TRBJ1-3
d_gene: .
CDR3nt: TGTGCCAGCAGCCCGCCCGTTGAGGATCCGTCTGGAAACACCATATATTTT
CDR3aa: CASSPPVEDPSGNTIYF

v_gene: TRBV4-3
abundance: .
j_gene: TRBJ2-5
d_gene: TRBD2
CDR3nt: TGCGCCAGCAGCCAAGATTGGGGTAGCGGGACGTATGAGACCCAGTACTTC
CDR3aa: CASSQDWGSGTYETQYF

v_gene: TRBV7-2
abundance: many
j_gene: TRBJ2-7
d_gene: TRBD2
CDR3nt: TGTGCCAGCAGCTTACTAGCGGGAGTGGGATACGAGCAGTACTTC
CDR3aa: CASSLLAGVGYEQYF

v_gene: TRBV18
abundance: .
j_gene: TRBJ2-2
d_gene: .
CDR3nt: TGTGCCAGCTCACCAAGGGTGAGAACAGGTGCGAACACCGGGGAGCTGTTTTTT
CDR3aa: CASSPRVRTGANTGELFF

v_gene: TRBV9
abundance: .
j_gene: TRBJ1-6
d_gene: .
CDR3nt: TGTGCCAGCAGCGTAGACCCGAAGGGAAGAGGTTCACCCCTCCACTTT
CDR3aa: CASSVDPKGRGSPLHF

v_gene: TRBV7-2
abundance: .
j_gene: TRBJ2-7
d_gene: TRBD1
CDR3nt: TGTGCCAGCAGCTTAGCAGGGGGCGCGCCCTCCTACGAGCAGTACTTC
CDR3aa: CASSLAGGAPSYEQYF

v_gene: TRBV12-3/TRBV12-4
abundance: once
j_gene: TRBJ2-5
d_gene: .
CDR3nt: TGTGCCAGCAGTTTAGTGGGCCTAAGGTCGGAGACCCAGTACTTC
CDR3aa: CASSLVGLRSETQYF

v_gene: TRBV20-1
abundance: few
j_gene: TRBJ2-1
d_gene: .
CDR3nt: TGCAGTGCTAGAGACCAACACGGCTCAAATGAGCAGTTCTTC
CDR3aa: CSARDQHGSNEQFF

v_gene: TRBV15
abundance: .
j_gene: TRBJ2-2
d_gene: TRBD1
CDR3nt: TGTGCCACCGATAGCCGGGACAGGGTGGTATTGAACACCGGGGAGCTGTTTTTT
CDR3aa: CATDSRDRVVLNTGELFF

v_gene: TRBV27
abundance: once
j_gene: TRBJ2-3
d_gene: TRBD2
CDR3nt: TGTGCCAGCAGCACACCCCCGGGACTAGCAAAAGATAGGCAGTATTTT
CDR3aa: CASSTPPGLAKDRQYF

v_gene: TRBV13
abundance: few
j_gene: TRBJ2-2
d_gene: TRBD1
CDR3nt: TGTGCCAGCAGCTCGCAGGGGGCGATCGGGGAGCTGTTTTTT
CDR3aa: CASSSQGAIGELFF

v_gene: TRBV28
abundance: .
j_gene: TRBJ1-1
d_gene: .
CDR3nt: TGTGCCAGCAGTGATCCGGGGCAGCCGATTGGGACTGAAGCTTTCTTT
CDR3aa: CASSDPGQPIGTEAFF

v_gene: TRBV7-8
abundance: .
j_gene: TRBJ2-2
d_gene: TRBD2
CDR3nt: TGTGCCAGCAGCTTAGATTTCCCGGGCGCTAGCGGAGCCCGGGGCGGGGAGCTGTTTTTT
CDR3aa: CASSLDFPGASGARGGELFF